These 27 T cell receptor beta chains share one sample of origin, sequenced in a study of patients and donors after allogeneic stem cell transplantation. TCRdb reprocessed the RT-PCR reads with MiXCR, giving one entry per CDR3 protein. The sample lists 390,000 or so distinct CDR3 sequences; roughly 16% were seen once. Sample: blood, either unsorted or a sorted T cell fraction (not recorded which). These receptors were taken from a human donor who was either an allogeneic HSCT recipient or a stem cell or donor lymphocyte infusion donor (not recorded which). It is not recorded whose cells these are; they may come from a transplant donor.

V and J are TRBV2 and TRBJ2-3; 9 nucleotides match TRBD1. The CDR3 consists of 16 residues. V was clipped by 3 bases and J by 2 bases; unmatched bases: 6. Germline V CDR1 and CDR2: SNHLY, FYNNEI. The CDR3 DNA reads TGTGCCAGCAGTGATCGACGGACAGGGGTCACAGATACGCAGTATTTT. Its translation is CASSDRRTGVTDTQYF.

Many counts were recorded for this clonotype. J is TRBJ2-5 and V is TRBV5-1; 11 bases line up with TRBD2. This CDR3 has 15 residues. CDR1 and CDR2 from the germline V gene are SGHRS and YFSETQ. The V gene end was trimmed by 2 bases and the J gene end by 4 bases; junction bases not matched to a gene: 4. The CDR3 sequence: CASSFGLAGGETQYF. The CDR3 DNA sequence: TGCGCCAGCAGCTTCGGCCTAGCGGGAGGAGAGACCCAGTACTTC.

This rearrangement joins TRBV11-2 to TRBJ1-5; tentatively, D is TRBD1 (6 bases). Trimming left V 5 bases short and J 0 bases short, with 20 bases between. The CDR3 extends over 18 amino acids. CDR1 is SGHAT, CDR2 FQNNGV, per germline. The CDR3 bases are TGTGCCAGCAGCCCCCCACGGGGGGCACCAAATAGCAATCAGCCCCAGCATTTT. Its translation: CASSPPRGAPNSNQPQHF. The complete variable domain, with remaining parts taken from reference TRBV11-2 and TRBJ1-5, reads EAGVAQSPRYKIIEKRQSVAFWCNPISGHATLYWYQQILGQGPKLLIQFQNNGVVDDSQLPKDRFSAERLKGVDSTLKIQPAKLEDSAVYLCASSPPRGAPNSNQPQHFGDGTRLSIL.

A few counts support this clonotype. This chain uses TRBV24-1 with TRBJ2-6; the D is unclear. The CDR3 covers 15 residues. CDR1 and CDR2 (germline): KGHDR, SFDVKD. Trimming stripped 7 bases from V and 0 bases from J, with 9 bases between. CDR3 nucleotide sequence: TGTGCCACCAGCCACGTGGGCTCTGGGGCCAACGTCCTGACTTTC. This gives the protein CATSHVGSGANVLTF.

The chain has TRBV27 and TRBJ2-6; 7 bases are a match to TRBD1. V shed 5 bases, J shed 4 bases, and the junction held 11 bases outside the gene matches. The CDR3 sequence is 17 residues long. Germline assignment: CDR1 MNHEY and CDR2 SMNVEV (reference sequence). The CDR3 reads CASSPNRGLWGANVLTF. The DNA for the CDR3 is TGTGCCAGCAGTCCAAACAGGGGATTGTGGGGGGCCAACGTCCTGACTTTC. The full variable domain, rest sourced from reference TRBV27 and TRBJ2-6, is EAQVTQNPRYLITVTGKKLTVTCSQNMNHEYMSWYRQDPGLGLRQIYYSMNVEVTDKGDVPEGYKVSRKEKRNFPLILESPSPNQTSLYFCASSPNRGLWGANVLTFGAGSRLTVL.

This clonotype was detected ten times or more. This rearrangement joins TRBV10-3 to TRBJ1-5, with 7 bases aligning to TRBD1. The J segment lost 2 bases and the V segment lost 4 bases, leaving 2 bases of the junction unmatched. CDR1 ENHRY and CDR2 SYGVKD come from the germline V gene. CDR3 size: 14 residues. The CDR3 DNA is TGTGCCATCAGTGCCCAGGGGGGCAATCAGCCCCAGCATTTT. Its protein product is CAISAQGGNQPQHF.

This clonotype was picked up a small number of times. This rearrangement joins TRBV20-1 to TRBJ1-5; possibly TRBD1 for D (5 bases). In germline, CDR1 is DFQATT, CDR2 SNEGSKA (reference sequence). This CDR3 has 12 residues. V lost 1 base to trimming and J lost 7 bases, with 8 bases between them. The CDR3 nucleotides read TGCAGTGCTAGAGCTTCAGGGCAGCCCCAGCATTTT. Protein: CSARASGQPQHF.

This clonotype was recorded a few times. The chain uses TRBV2 and TRBJ2-6, with unresolved D. Trimming removed 4 bases at V and 0 bases at J, with 7 bases between. In germline, CDR1 is SNHLY, CDR2 FYNNEI. The CDR3 loop spans 15 amino acids. DNA of the CDR3: TGTGCCAGCAGTGTCGGTCACTCTGGGGCCAACGTCCTGACTTTC. This codes for CASSVGHSGANVLTF.

The rearrangement joins TRBV14 to TRBJ2-3; D assignment may be TRBD1 or TRBD2 (5 bases each). Germline CDR1 is SGHDN and CDR2 is FVKESK. V was shortened by 1 base and J by 6 bases, with 14 bases between the two germline ends. CDR3 length: 15 amino acids. The CDR3 sequence is CASSQVGLGVDTQYF. CDR3 nucleotides: TGTGCCAGCAGCCAAGTCGGTCTGGGGGTGGATACGCAGTATTTT.

The table lists this clonotype with many counts. J is TRBJ2-7 and V is TRBV12-3 or TRBV12-4; tentatively, D is TRBD1 (6 bases). Deletions cut 6 bases from V and 6 bases from J, with 12 bases between. The CDR3 consists of 12 residues. The CDR3 DNA reads TGTGCCAGCAGCCCGGACAGAGCCGAGCAGTACTTC. It specifies CASSPDRAEQYF.

The chain carries TRBV7-8 and TRBJ2-5, with 9 nucleotides matching TRBD2. From germline, CDR1 is SGHVS and CDR2 FQNEAQ. This CDR3 is built from 16 residues. Germline trimming cut 2 bases from V and 5 bases from J; bases unmatched to any gene: 9. The CDR3 here is CASSLLRGGVLETQYF. CDR3 DNA sequence: TGTGCCAGCAGCTTACTGCGGGGGGGCGTGTTGGAGACCCAGTACTTC. Full variable domain (remainder filled in from reference TRBV7-8 and TRBJ2-5): GAGVSQSPRYKVAKRGQDVALRCDPISGHVSLFWYQQALGQGPEFLTYFQNEAQLDKSGLPSDRFFAERPEGSVSTLKIQRTQQEDSAVYLCASSLLRGGVLETQYFGPGTRLLVL.

The chain uses TRBV28 and TRBJ2-5; 9 bases are a match to TRBD2. The germline V gene encodes CDR1 MDHEN and CDR2 SYDVKM. J lost 3 bases, V lost 5 bases, and 16 bases had no gene match. The CDR3 runs to 18 residues. The CDR3 protein is CASSPLLQLGGGEETQYF. The CDR3 nucleotides read TGTGCCAGCAGTCCCCTACTTCAGTTGGGCGGGGGGGAAGAGACCCAGTACTTC.

The V and J genes are TRBV7-3 and TRBJ2-1, with 11 positions matching TRBD2. V lost 5 bases to trimming and J lost 6 bases; unmatched junction nucleotides: 3. From germline, CDR1 is SGHTA and CDR2 FQGTGA. The CDR3 spans 14 residues. Written as DNA, the CDR3 is TGTGCCAGCAGCCCTGGGACTAGCGGCAATGAGCAGTTCTTC. This sequence encodes CASSPGTSGNEQFF.

This clonotype was counted between two and nine times. The chain couples TRBV28 to TRBJ2-1; D gene unclear. This CDR3 region has 15 residues. The V gene lost 3 bases and the J gene lost 5 bases, with 14 bases spanning the gap. CDR1 is MDHEN and CDR2 is SYDVKM in the germline V gene. The CDR3 DNA is TGTGCCAGCAGTTTCCCACCGGTTGGGGACAATGAGCAGTTCTTC. Translation gives CASSFPPVGDNEQFF.

This clonotype occurred many times. This chain joins TRBV28 and TRBJ2-7; tentative D call: TRBD2 (6 bases). Germline values: CDR1 MDHEN, CDR2 SYDVKM. CDR3 length: 13 residues. Trimming stripped 2 bases from V and 2 bases from J, with 7 bases between. CDR3 DNA sequence: TGTGCCAGCAGTTTAGGGGAGGCCTACGAGCAGTACTTC. It is translated as CASSLGEAYEQYF.

The gene calls are TRBV4-2 and TRBJ2-3, with a weak D call TRBD2 (5 bases). V was clipped by 4 bases and J by 6 bases, with 14 bases between them. Germline loops: CDR1 LGHNA, CDR2 YNFKEQ. The CDR3 spans 14 residues. CDR3 in amino acids: CASSLLAITDTQYF. In DNA form, the CDR3 reads TGTGCCAGCAGCCTGCTAGCAATCACGGATACGCAGTATTTT.

In this sample, this clonotype turned up a few times. This chain links TRBV5-5 with TRBJ2-5, with D perhaps assigned TRBD1 or TRBD2 (5 bases each). Germline CDR1 reads SGHKS; CDR2 reads YYEKEE (reference sequence). CDR3 length: 13 amino acids. V gave up 6 bases and J gave up 5 bases, with 14 bases separating them. The CDR3 DNA reads TGTGCCAGCACCACTGGGGGTTGGGAGACCCAGTACTTC. It specifies CASTTGGWETQYF.

V and J are TRBV7-2 and TRBJ2-7; TRBD2 agrees at 8 bases. In germline, CDR1 is SGHTA, CDR2 FQGNSA. V dropped 1 base and J dropped 1; count of bases not matched to a gene: 3. This CDR3 is built from 15 residues. The chain's CDR3 is CASSLESGSSYEQYF. In nucleotides, the CDR3 is TGTGCCAGCAGCTTAGAGAGCGGGAGTTCCTACGAGCAGTACTTC. Variable domain in full (rest from reference TRBV7-2 and TRBJ2-7): GAGVSQSPSNKVTEKGKDVELRCDPISGHTALYWYRQSLGQGLEFLIYFQGNSAPDKSGLPSDRFSAERTGGSVSTLTIQRTQQEDSAVYLCASSLESGSSYEQYFGPGTRLTVT.

The rearrangement links TRBV7-9 to TRBJ1-5; tentatively, D is TRBD1 (6 bases). The CDR3 contains 15 residues. V was clipped by 3 bases and J by 2 bases, with 11 bases between them. Germline V gene data show CDR1 as SEHNR and CDR2 as FQNEAQ (reference sequence). DNA for the CDR3: TGTGCCAGCAGCTTGACAGGCCCCGGCAATCAGCCCCAGCATTTT. This translates into CASSLTGPGNQPQHF.

Points on this clonotype: Being one base from a much bigger clone, this may be a read error. This sequence joins TRBV10-3 and TRBJ2-7; no reliable D call. The CDR3 covers 13 residues. Germline-derived CDR1 and CDR2 are ENHRY and SYGVKD. In DNA form, the CDR3 reads TGTGCCATCAGTGGCCTTCTCTCCTGCGAGCAGTACTTC. Translated, it gives CAISGLLSCEQYF.

This clonotype was detected only a few times. This chain uses TRBV12-3 or TRBV12-4 with TRBJ1-2, with 8 bases aligning to TRBD1. The CDR3 sequence is 12 residues long. V trimming: 7 bases; J trimming: 7 bases; junction bases outside the gene matches: 5. In DNA form, the CDR3 reads TGTGCCAGCACCCAGACAGGGGCTGGCTACACCTTC. Translating gives CASTQTGAGYTF.

In its sample, this clonotype was seen a few times. The junction departs from the called germline gene at one end, perhaps through a read error. The chain employs TRBV18 and TRBJ2-7; D unclear. This CDR3 spans 11 amino acids. Germline CDR1 reads KGHSH; CDR2 reads LQKENI. CDR3 coding DNA: TGTGCCAGCTCACCATCGGACCTATTGAGCTTC. Translated: CASSPSDLLSF.

The rearrangement joins TRBV7-2 to TRBJ2-7; 10 positions match TRBD1. After removal of 4 bases from V and 7 bases from J, the junction contained 7 bases not matched to a gene. CDR1 is SGHTA and CDR2 is FQGNSA in the germline V gene. The CDR3 is 14 residues long. CDR3 sequence reads: CASSSRQGAREQYF. The CDR3 nucleotides read TGTGCCAGCAGCTCCCGACAGGGGGCGCGTGAGCAGTACTTC.

A remark on this clonotype: One end of the junction varies from germline; a read error may be responsible. The chain couples TRBV24-1 to TRBJ2-7; D uncertain. This CDR3 is 13 amino acids long. Per germline, CDR1 KGHDR and CDR2 SFDVKD. The CDR3 protein is CATSDPSGYDQYF. The CDR3 nucleotides read TGTGCCACCAGTGATCCATCGGGCTACGACCAGTACTTC.

This clonotype was picked up a small number of times. The CDR3 spells CSVAGLHGIYNEQFF. The CDR3 coding sequence is TGCAGCGTGGCGGGACTTCACGGCATCTACAATGAGCAGTTCTTC. The chain recombines TRBV29-1 with TRBJ2-1, with D tentatively TRBD2 (6 bases). The CDR3 is 15 residues long. CDR1 and CDR2 from the germline V gene are SQVTM and ANQGSEA. The V and J ends lost 6 bases and 3 bases respectively, with 18 bases between them.

This clonotype was observed a handful of times. This chain links TRBV14 with TRBJ2-7; 7 bases match TRBD2. V lost 4 bases, J lost 3 bases, and 3 bases stayed unmatched. Germline CDR1 is SGHDN and CDR2 is FVKESK. This CDR3 has 13 amino acids. CDR3 region: CASSPRTSYEQYF. As DNA, the CDR3 is TGTGCCAGCAGCCCTCGGACTAGCTACGAGCAGTACTTC.

This sequence joins TRBV4-3 and TRBJ1-3, with 7 bases that match TRBD1. V lost 3 bases to trimming and J lost 2 bases; unmatched junction nucleotides: 4. The CDR3 covers 15 residues. The germline gives CDR1 LGHNA, CDR2 YSLEER. The CDR3 spells CASSQGTEPGNTIYF. The CDR3 bases are TGCGCCAGCAGCCAGGGGACAGAACCTGGAAACACCATATATTTT.